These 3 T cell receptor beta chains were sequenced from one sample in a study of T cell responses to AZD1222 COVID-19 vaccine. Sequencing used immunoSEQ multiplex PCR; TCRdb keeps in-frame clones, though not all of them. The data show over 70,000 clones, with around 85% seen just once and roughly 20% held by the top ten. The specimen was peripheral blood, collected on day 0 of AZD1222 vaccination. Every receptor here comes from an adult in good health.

CDR3 DNA sequence: TGTGCCAGCAGCTTATCTAGAATGGGCTCCTACAATGAGCAGTTCTTC. This codes for CASSLSRMGSYNEQFF. J is TRBJ2-1 and V is TRBV11-2; D uncertain. This CDR3 region has 16 residues. Germline CDR1 SGHAT, CDR2 FQNNGV. V was cut by 2 bases and J by 0 bases, with 11 bases left in between.

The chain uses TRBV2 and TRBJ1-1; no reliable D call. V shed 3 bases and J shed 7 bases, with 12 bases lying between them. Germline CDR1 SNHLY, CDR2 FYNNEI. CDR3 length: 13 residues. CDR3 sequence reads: CASSDQDSSEAFF. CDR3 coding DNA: TGTGCCAGCAGTGATCAGGATTCTAGTGAAGCTTTCTTT.

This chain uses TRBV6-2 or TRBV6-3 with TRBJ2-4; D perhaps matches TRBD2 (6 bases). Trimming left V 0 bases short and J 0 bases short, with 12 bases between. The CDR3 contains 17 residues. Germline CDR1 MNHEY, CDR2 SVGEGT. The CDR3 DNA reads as TGTGCCAGCAGTTACTCGGGAGGAAATATAGCCAAAAACATTCAGTACTTC. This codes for CASSYSGGNIAKNIQYF.